The TCR beta chain under discussion was sequenced for a study of CD8+ T cells in alopecia areata. Study overall: Each day, treated patients took oral tofacitinib twice, at 5 to 10 mg per dose.

After isolation, RNA underwent reverse transcription to generate cDNA as the sequencing template. Generated by immunoSEQ multiplex PCR, the TCRdb table keeps only in-frame clones and is missing some. The table shows 45,000 to 70,000 clones, with 96% occurring only once. On this clone itself: Its antigen is still unknown.

Study-wide results and limits: Relative to normal scalp, lesional scalp, especially alopecia totalis/universalis, showed higher clonality. Scalp sample sequencing also detects resident alphabeta T cells of normal skin.

Collection of lesional scalp punch biopsies and peripheral blood was performed in alopecia areata patients. Germline V gene sequence: CDR1 SGHRS, CDR2 YFSETQ. Trimming pared 4 bases from V and 1 base from J, leaving 12 bases between. CDR3 size: 14 residues. This sequence joins TRBV5-1 and TRBJ2-7; no clear D. The TCR comes from a human donor with alopecia areata. The sequenced sample was CD8+ T cells sorted from blood, obtained at week 0. The CDR3 spells CASSPGSASYEQYF. Written as DNA, the CDR3 is TGCGCCAGCAGCCCTGGGTCAGCTTCCTACGAGCAGTACTTC.